This TCR beta chain was found in a study of neurological immune-mediated disorders. Findings and limits, study-wide: HTLV-1-associated myelopathy showed the most TCR clonal expansion; multiple sclerosis the least, below healthy controls.

The cDNA was generated by 5'RACE with 10-nucleotide random UMIs. The output of every sequencing run, over 190 million TCR-beta sequences, came from 15-18 subjects. TCRdb reprocessed the 5' RACE reads with MiXCR, giving one entry per CDR3 protein. In the table there are some 78,000 distinct CDR3 sequences, 5% to 5.5% of which are singletons. V lost 5 bases and J lost 3, with 14 bases in between. The length of the CDR3 is 15 residues. Germline lookup yields CDR1 MNHNY and CDR2 SVGAGI (reference sequence). In regard to this clonotype: Its antigen is not known. A much larger clone differs from this one at a single base, so this may be a read error.

The source material was PBMCs. The clonotype originates from a woman aged 25 to 39 with multiple sclerosis. The J gene is TRBJ1-5, the V gene TRBV6-6; TRBD1 might be the D (5 bases). CDR3 nucleotides: TGTGCCAGCAGTACCACGGGACGTTCCAATCAGCCCCAGCATTTT. Protein: CASSTTGRSNQPQHF.